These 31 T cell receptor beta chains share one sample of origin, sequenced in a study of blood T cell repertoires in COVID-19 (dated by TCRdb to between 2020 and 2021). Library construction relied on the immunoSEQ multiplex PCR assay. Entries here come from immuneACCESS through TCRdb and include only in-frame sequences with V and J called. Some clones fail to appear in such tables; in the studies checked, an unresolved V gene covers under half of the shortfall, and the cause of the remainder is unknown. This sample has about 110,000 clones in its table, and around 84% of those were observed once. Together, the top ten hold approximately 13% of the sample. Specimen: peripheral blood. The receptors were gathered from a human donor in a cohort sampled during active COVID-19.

The CDR3 loop reads CASSPGQGNEQFF. CDR3 nucleotides: TGCGCCAGCAGCCCCGGACAGGGGAATGAGCAGTTCTTC. J is TRBJ2-1 and V is TRBV4-3; 9 bases align to TRBD1. The germline V gene encodes CDR1 LGHNA and CDR2 YSLEER. The CDR3 covers 13 residues. V lost 4 bases to trimming and J lost 7 bases; unmatched junction nucleotides: 2.

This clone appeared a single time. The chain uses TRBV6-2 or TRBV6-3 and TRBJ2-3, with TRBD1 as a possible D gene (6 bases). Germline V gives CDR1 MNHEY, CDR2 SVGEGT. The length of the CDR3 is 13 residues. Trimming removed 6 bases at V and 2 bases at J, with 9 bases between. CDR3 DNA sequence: TGTGCCAGCAGCACAGGGAACACAGATACGCAGTATTTT. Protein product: CASSTGNTDTQYF.

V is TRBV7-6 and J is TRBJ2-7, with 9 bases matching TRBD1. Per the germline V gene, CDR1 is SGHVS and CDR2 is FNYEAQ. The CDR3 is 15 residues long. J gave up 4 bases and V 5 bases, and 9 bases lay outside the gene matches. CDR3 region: CASSPGTGLFYEQYF. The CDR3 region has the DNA TGTGCCAGCAGCCCCGGGACAGGGCTATTTTACGAGCAGTACTTC.

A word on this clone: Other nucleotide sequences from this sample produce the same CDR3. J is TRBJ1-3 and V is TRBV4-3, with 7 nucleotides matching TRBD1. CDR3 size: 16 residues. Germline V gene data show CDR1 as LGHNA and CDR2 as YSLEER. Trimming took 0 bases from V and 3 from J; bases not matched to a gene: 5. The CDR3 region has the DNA TGCGCCAGCAGCCAAGATGTAGGGGGCGATGGAAACACCATATATTTT. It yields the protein CASSQDVGGDGNTIYF.

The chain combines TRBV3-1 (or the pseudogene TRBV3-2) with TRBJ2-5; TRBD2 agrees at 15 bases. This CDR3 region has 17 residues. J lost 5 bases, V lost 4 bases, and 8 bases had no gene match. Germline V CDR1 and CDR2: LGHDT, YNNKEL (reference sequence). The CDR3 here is CASSPRTSGGVWETQYF. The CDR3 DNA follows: TGTGCCAGCAGCCCCCGGACTAGCGGGGGGGTGTGGGAGACCCAGTACTTC.

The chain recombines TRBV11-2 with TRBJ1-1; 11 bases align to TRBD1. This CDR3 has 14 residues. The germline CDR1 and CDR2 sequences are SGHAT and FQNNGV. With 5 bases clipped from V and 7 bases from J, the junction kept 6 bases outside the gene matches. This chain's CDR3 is CASSQGQGGFEAFF. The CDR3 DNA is TGTGCCAGCAGCCAGGGACAGGGGGGATTTGAAGCTTTCTTT.

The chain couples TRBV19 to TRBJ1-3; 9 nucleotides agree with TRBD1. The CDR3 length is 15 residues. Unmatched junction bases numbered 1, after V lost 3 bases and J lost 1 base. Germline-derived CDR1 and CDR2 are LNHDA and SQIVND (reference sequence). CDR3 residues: CASSMDRGSGNTIYF. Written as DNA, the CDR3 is TGTGCCAGTAGTATGGACAGGGGATCTGGAAACACCATATATTTT. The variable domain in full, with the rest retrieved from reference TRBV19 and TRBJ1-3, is DGGITQSPKYLFRKEGQNVTLSCEQNLNHDAMYWYRQDPGQGLRLIYYSQIVNDFQKGDIAEGYSVSREKKESFPLTVTSAQKNPTAFYLCASSMDRGSGNTIYFGEGSWLTVV.

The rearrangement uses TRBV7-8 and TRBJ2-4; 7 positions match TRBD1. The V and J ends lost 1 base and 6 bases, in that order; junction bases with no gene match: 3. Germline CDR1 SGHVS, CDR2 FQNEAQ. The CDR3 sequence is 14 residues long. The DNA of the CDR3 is TGTGCCAGCAGCTTAGGTCGGGACAGAAACATTCAGTACTTC. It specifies CASSLGRDRNIQYF. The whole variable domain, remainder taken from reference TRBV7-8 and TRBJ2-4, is GAGVSQSPRYKVAKRGQDVALRCDPISGHVSLFWYQQALGQGPEFLTYFQNEAQLDKSGLPSDRFFAERPEGSVSTLKIQRTQQEDSAVYLCASSLGRDRNIQYFGAGTRLSVL.

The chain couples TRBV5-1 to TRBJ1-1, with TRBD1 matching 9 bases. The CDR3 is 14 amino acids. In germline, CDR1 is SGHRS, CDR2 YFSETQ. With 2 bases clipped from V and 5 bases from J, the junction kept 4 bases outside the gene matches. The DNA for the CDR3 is TGCGCCAGCAGCTTAGGGACAGGGCTTACTGAAGCTTTCTTT. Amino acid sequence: CASSLGTGLTEAFF.

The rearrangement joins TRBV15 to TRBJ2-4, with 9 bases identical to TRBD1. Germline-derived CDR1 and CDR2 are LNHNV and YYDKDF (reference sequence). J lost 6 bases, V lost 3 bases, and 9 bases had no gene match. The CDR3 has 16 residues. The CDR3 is CATSRDRGAAANIQYF. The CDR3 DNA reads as TGTGCCACCAGCAGGGACAGGGGCGCGGCGGCAAACATTCAGTACTTC.

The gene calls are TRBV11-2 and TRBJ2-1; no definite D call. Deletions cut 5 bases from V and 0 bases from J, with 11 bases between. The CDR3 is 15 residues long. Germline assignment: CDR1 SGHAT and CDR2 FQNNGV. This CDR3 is CASSPNSGSYNEQFF. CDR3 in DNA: TGTGCCAGCAGCCCAAACAGTGGCTCCTACAATGAGCAGTTCTTC. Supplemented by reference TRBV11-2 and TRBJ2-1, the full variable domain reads EAGVAQSPRYKIIEKRQSVAFWCNPISGHATLYWYQQILGQGPKLLIQFQNNGVVDDSQLPKDRFSAERLKGVDSTLKIQPAKLEDSAVYLCASSPNSGSYNEQFFGPGTRLTVL.

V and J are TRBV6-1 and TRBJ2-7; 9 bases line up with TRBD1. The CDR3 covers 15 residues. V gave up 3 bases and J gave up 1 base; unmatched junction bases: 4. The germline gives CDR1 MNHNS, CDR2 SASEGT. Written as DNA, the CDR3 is TGTGCCAGCAGTGAGACAGGGGGTGCGTCCTACGAGCAGTACTTC. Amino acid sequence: CASSETGGASYEQYF.

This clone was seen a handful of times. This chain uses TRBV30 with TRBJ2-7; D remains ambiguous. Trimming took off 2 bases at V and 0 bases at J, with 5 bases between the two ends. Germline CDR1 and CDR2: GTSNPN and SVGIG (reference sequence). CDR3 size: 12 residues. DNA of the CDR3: TGTGCCTGGAGTAGGAGCTCCTACGAGCAGTACTTC. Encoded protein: CAWSRSSYEQYF.

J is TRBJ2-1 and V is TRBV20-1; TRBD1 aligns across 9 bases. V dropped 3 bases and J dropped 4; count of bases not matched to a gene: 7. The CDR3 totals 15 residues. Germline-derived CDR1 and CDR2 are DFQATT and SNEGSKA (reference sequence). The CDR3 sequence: CSASGGDRVYNEQFF. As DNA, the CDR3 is TGCAGTGCTAGTGGTGGGGACAGGGTATACAATGAGCAGTTCTTC.

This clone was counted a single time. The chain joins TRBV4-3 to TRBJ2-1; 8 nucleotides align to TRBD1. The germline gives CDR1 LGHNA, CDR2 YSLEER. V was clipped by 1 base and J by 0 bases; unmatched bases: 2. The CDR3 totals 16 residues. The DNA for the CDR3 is TGCGCCAGCAGCCAAGTAACAGGGGGCTCCTACAATGAGCAGTTCTTC. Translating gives CASSQVTGGSYNEQFF.

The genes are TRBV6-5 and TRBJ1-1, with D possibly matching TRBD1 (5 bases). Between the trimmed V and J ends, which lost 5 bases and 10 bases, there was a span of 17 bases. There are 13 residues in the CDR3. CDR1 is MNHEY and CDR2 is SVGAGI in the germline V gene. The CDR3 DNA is TGTGCCAGCAGTCTCCACCACCAGGGTCGAGCTTTCTTT. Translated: CASSLHHQGRAFF.

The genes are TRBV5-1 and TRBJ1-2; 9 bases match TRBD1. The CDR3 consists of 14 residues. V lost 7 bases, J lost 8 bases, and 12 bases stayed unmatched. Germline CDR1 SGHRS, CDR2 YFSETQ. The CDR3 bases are TGCGCCAGCCACGTCCCGGGACAGGGTAACGGCTACACCTTC. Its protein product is CASHVPGQGNGYTF.

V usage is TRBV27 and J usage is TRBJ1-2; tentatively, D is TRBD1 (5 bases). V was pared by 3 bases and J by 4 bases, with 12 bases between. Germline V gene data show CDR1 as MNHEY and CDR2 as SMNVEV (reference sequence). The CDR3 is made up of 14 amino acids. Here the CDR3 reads CASSFLGDFYGYTF. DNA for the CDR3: TGTGCCAGCAGTTTCTTGGGGGACTTCTATGGCTACACCTTC.

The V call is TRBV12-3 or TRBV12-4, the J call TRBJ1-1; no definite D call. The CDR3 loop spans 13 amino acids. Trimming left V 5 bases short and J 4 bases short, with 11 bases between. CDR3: CASSPGVSTEAFF. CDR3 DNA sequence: TGTGCCAGCAGTCCCGGGGTGAGCACTGAAGCTTTCTTT.

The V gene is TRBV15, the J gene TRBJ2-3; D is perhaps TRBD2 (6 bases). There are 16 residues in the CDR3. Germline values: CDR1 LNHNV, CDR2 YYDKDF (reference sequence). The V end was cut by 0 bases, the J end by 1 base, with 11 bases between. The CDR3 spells CATSRDGVAGTDTQYF. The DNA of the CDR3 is TGTGCCACCAGCAGAGACGGGGTAGCGGGCACAGATACGCAGTATTTT.

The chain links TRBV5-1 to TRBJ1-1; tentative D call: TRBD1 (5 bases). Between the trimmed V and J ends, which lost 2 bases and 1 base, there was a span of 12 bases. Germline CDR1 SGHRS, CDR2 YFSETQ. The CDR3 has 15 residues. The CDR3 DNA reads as TGCGCCAGCAGCTTTAGAGGTCAGGGGAACACTGAAGCTTTCTTT. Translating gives CASSFRGQGNTEAFF.

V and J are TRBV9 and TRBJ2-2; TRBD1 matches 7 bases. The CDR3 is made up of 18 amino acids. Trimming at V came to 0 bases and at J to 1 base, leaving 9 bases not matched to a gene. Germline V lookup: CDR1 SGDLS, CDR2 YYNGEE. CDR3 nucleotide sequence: TGTGCCAGCAGCGTAGCACAGGGGATCTATAGGAACACCGGGGAGCTGTTTTTT. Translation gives CASSVAQGIYRNTGELFF. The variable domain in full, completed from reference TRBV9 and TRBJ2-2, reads DSGVTQTPKHLITATGQRVTLRCSPRSGDLSVYWYQQSLDQGLQFLIQYYNGEERAKGNILERFSAQQFPDLHSELNLSSLELGDSALYFCASSVAQGIYRNTGELFFGEGSRLTVL.

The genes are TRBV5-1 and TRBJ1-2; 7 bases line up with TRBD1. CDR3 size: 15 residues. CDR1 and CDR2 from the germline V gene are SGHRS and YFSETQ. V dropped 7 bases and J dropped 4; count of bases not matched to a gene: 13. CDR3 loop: CASGDQPDRSYGYTF. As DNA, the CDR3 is TGCGCCAGCGGCGATCAACCGGACAGGTCCTATGGCTACACCTTC.

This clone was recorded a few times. Here the CDR3 reads CSVDSTGVDTEAFF. The CDR3 DNA follows: TGCAGCGTTGATTCCACAGGGGTGGACACTGAAGCTTTCTTT. The J gene is TRBJ1-1, the V gene TRBV29-1; 7 nucleotides line up with TRBD1. Losses at the gene ends were 3 bases for V and 3 bases for J; bases not matched to a gene: 7. The CDR3 is 14 amino acids. The germline V gene encodes CDR1 SQVTM and CDR2 ANQGSEA. Full variable domain (missing parts from reference TRBV29-1 and TRBJ1-1): SAVISQKPSRDICQRGTSLTIQCQVDSQVTMMFWYRQQPGQSLTLIATANQGSEATYESGFVIDKFPISRPNLTFSTLTVSNMSPEDSSIYLCSVDSTGVDTEAFFGQGTRLTVV.

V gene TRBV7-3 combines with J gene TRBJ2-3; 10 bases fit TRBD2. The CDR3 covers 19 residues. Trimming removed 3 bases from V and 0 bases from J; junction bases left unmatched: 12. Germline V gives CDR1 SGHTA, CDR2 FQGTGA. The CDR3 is CASSFKPSGGSSSTDTQYF. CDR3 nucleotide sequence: TGTGCCAGCAGCTTCAAACCTAGCGGGGGCTCTTCCAGCACAGATACGCAGTATTTT.

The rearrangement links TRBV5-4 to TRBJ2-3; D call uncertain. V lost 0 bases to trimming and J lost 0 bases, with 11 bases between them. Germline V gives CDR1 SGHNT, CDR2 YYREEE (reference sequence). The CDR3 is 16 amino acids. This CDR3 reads CASSLGSFGSTDTQYF. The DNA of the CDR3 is TGTGCCAGCAGCTTGGGTTCGTTCGGTAGCACAGATACGCAGTATTTT.

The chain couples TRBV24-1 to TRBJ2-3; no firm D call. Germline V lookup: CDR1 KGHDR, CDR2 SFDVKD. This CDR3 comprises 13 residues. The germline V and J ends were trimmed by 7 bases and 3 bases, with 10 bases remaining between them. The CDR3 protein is CATSDPVTDTQYF. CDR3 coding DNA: TGTGCCACCAGCGATCCGGTTACAGATACGCAGTATTTT.

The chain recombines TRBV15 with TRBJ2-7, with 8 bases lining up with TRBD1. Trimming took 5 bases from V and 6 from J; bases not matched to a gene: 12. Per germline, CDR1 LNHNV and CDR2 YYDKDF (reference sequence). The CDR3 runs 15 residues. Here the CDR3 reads CATSVDGQGAGEQYF. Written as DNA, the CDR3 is TGTGCCACCAGCGTGGACGGTCAGGGGGCTGGCGAGCAGTACTTC.

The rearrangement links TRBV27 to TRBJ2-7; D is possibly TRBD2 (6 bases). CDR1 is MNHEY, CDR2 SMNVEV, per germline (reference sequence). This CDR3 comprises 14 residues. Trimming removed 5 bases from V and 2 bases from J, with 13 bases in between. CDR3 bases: TGTGCCAGCAGTCTACGGGGGACCACCTACGAGCAGTACTTC. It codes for CASSLRGTTYEQYF.

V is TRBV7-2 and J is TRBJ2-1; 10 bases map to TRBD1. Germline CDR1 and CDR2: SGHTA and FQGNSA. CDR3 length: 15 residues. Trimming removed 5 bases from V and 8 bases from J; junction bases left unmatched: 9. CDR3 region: CASSPPGTGADEQFF. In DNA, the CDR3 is TGTGCCAGCAGCCCGCCCGGGACAGGGGCCGATGAGCAGTTCTTC.

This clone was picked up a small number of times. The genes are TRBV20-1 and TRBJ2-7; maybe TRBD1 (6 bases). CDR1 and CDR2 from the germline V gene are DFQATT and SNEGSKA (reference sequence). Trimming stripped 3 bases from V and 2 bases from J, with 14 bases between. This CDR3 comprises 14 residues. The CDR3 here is CSASNRETPYEQYF. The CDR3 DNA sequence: TGCAGTGCTAGTAACAGGGAGACCCCCTACGAGCAGTACTTC.